These T cell receptor beta chains were read from a single sample in a study of a mutant IDH1 vaccine in newly diagnosed glioma. Sequencing used immunoSEQ multiplex PCR; TCRdb keeps in-frame clones, though not all of them. The table has some 60,000 clones, 80% seen once. Their cognate antigens are unknown. Sequenced here: PBMCs, sampled from a glioma patient whose treatment included an IDH1 peptide vaccine. The receptor set was obtained from a man aged 50 to 59 with glioma. Both conserved end residues are part of each CDR3. The D gene is left open where the match is weak. Size is omitted from some rows. Given values are once, few, many or a class for expanded clones.

V	D	size	J	DNA	CDR3
TRBV5-4	.	.	TRBJ1-2	TGTGCCAGCAGCTTGTCTGGCAACTATGGCTACACCTTC	CASSLSGNYGYTF
TRBV28	.	.	TRBJ1-1	TGTGCCAGCAGTTCCCTCCTGCGGGGCGCTGAAGCTTTCTTT	CASSSLLRGAEAFF
TRBV5-1	.	.	TRBJ1-4	TGCGCCAGCAGCTTGACAGTCCAGCCTAATGAAAAACTGTTTTTT	CASSLTVQPNEKLFF
TRBV28	.	.	TRBJ1-5	TGTGCCAGCCACGGGCCTTTGGGAGGTCAGCCCCAGCATTTT	CASHGPLGGQPQHF
TRBV14	.	once	TRBJ2-7	TGTGCCAGCAGCCAAGCCGGGACCGGACCGCGGCAGTACTTC	CASSQAGTGPRQYF
TRBV5-1	TRBD2	.	TRBJ2-3	TGCGCCAGCAGCCTCACGGGACTAGCGGGAGGGTCAGATACGCAGTATTTT	CASSLTGLAGGSDTQYF
TRBV5-8	.	.	TRBJ2-5	TGTGCCAGCAGCTTGGGAGGGGCTCAAGAGACCCAGTACTTC	CASSLGGAQETQYF
TRBV5-6	TRBD1	many	TRBJ1-2	TGTGCCAGCAGCTCTCCGGACAGGCTTTCTGGCTACACCTTC	CASSSPDRLSGYTF
TRBV5-1	.	.	TRBJ2-5	TGCGCCAGCAGCTCGGCCTGGGGGAACCAAGAGACCCAGTACTTC	CASSSAWGNQETQYF
TRBV6-6	.	.	TRBJ2-7	TGTGCCAGCAGTCCCCATGACCGTGCACCCGGCGAGCAGTACTTC	CASSPHDRAPGEQYF
TRBV18	.	once	TRBJ1-2	TGTGCCAGCTCACGACCCGACGACTATGGCTACACCTTC	CASSRPDDYGYTF
TRBV5-1	TRBD1	.	TRBJ1-2	TGCGCCAGCCACACGGGACAGGGGAACGGCTACACCTTC	CASHTGQGNGYTF
TRBV6-1	.	.	TRBJ2-7	TGTGCCAGCAGTGAACTCGGAGTAGGACAGACCTACGAGCAGTACTTC	CASSELGVGQTYEQYF
TRBV11-2	.	.	TRBJ1-1	TGTGCCAGCAGCTTGGTCACAGGTTGGGACACTGAAGCTTTCTTT	CASSLVTGWDTEAFF
TRBV2	TRBD1	.	TRBJ2-7	TGTGCCAGCAGAGGGGGACAGCCTCACTTC	CASRGGQPHF
TRBV5-8	TRBD1	.	TRBJ1-5	TGTGCCAGCAGCCGGGACAGGGTGGCAGATCAGCCCCAGCATTTT	CASSRDRVADQPQHF
TRBV7-8	.	few	TRBJ2-5	TGTGCCAGCAGCTTAACCAGGGTCAGCGTAGGGGCCCAGTACTTC	CASSLTRVSVGAQYF
TRBV19	TRBD2	.	TRBJ2-6	TGTGCCAGTAGAAGCGGGAGAGAATCCGGGGCCAACGTCCTGACTTTC	CASRSGRESGANVLTF
TRBV2	TRBD1	once	TRBJ2-7	TGTGCCAGCATACCGGGACAGGGGTCCTACGAGCAGTACTTC	CASIPGQGSYEQYF